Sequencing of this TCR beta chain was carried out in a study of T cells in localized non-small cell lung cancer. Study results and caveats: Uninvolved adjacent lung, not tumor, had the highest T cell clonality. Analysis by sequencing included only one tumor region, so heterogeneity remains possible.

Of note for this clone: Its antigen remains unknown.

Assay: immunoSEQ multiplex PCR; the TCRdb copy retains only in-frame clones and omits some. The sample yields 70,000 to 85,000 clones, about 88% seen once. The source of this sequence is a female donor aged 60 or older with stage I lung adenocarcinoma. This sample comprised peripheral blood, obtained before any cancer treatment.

The CDR3: CASSQRQGGQNYGYTF. The CDR3 bases are TGCGCCAGCAGCCAGCGTCAGGGTGGCCAGAACTATGGCTACACCTTC. V and J are TRBV4-1 and TRBJ1-2; tentative D call: TRBD1 (5 bases). This CDR3 region has 16 residues. From germline, CDR1 is MGHRA and CDR2 YSYEKL. The V gene lost 3 bases and the J gene lost 2 bases, with 16 bases spanning the gap.